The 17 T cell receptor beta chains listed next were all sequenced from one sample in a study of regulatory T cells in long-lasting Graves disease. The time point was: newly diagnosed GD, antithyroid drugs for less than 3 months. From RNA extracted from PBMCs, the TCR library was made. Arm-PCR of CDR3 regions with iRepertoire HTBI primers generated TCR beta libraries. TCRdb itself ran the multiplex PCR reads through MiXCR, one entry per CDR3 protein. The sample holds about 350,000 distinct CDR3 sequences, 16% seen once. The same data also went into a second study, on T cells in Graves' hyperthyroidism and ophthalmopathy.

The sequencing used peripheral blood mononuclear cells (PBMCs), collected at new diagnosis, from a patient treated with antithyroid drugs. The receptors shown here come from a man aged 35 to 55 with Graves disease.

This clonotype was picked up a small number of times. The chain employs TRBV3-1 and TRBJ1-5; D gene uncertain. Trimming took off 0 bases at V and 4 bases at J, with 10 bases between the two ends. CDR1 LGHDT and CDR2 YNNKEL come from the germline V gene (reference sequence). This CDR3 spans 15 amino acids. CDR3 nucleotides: TGTGCCAGCAGCCAAGATACGGCGGGAAATCAGCCCCAGCATTTT. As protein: CASSQDTAGNQPQHF.

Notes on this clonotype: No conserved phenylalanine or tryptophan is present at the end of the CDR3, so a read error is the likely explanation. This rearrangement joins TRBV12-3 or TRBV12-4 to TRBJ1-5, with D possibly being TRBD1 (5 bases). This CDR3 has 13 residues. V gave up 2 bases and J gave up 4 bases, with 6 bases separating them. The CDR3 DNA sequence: TGTGCCAGCAGTTTATCAGGGAATCAGCCCCAGCATCTT. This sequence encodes CASSLSGNQPQHL.

CDR3 DNA: TGTGCCAGCAGCGAGGCGGCGGCAGGCCCACATACGCAGTATTTT. This encodes CASSEAAAGPHTQYF. The chain couples TRBV11-2 to TRBJ2-3; unclear D gene. Germline V CDR1 and CDR2: SGHAT, FQNNGV. V was cut by 5 bases and J by 7 bases, with 19 bases left in between. The CDR3 spans 15 residues. Full variable domain (outside the CDR3, taken from reference TRBV11-2 and TRBJ2-3): EAGVAQSPRYKIIEKRQSVAFWCNPISGHATLYWYQQILGQGPKLLIQFQNNGVVDDSQLPKDRFSAERLKGVDSTLKIQPAKLEDSAVYLCASSEAAAGPHTQYFGPGTRLTVL.

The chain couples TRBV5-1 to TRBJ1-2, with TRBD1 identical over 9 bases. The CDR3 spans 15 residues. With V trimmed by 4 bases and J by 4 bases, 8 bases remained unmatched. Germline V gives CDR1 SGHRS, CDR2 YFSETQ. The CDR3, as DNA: TGCGCCAGCAGCCTGGGGGGACAGGGAGGCTATGGCTACACCTTC. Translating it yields CASSLGGQGGYGYTF.

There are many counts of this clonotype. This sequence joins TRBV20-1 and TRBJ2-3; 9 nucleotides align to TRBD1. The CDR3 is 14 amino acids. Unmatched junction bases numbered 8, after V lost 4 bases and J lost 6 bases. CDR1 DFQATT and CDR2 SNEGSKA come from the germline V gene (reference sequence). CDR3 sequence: CSATRDRVMDTQYF. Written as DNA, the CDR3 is TGCAGTGCTACACGGGACAGGGTTATGGATACGCAGTATTTT.

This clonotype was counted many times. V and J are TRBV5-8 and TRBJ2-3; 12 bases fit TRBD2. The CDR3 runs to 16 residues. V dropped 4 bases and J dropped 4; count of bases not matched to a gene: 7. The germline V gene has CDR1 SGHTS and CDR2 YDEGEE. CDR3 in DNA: TGTGCCAGCAGCCGGAGACTAGCGGGGGCCGCAGATACGCAGTATTTT. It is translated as CASSRRLAGAADTQYF. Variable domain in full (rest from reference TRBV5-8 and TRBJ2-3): EAGVTQSPTHLIKTRGQQATLRCSPISGHTSVYWYQQALGLGLQFLLWYDEGEERNRGNFPPRFSGRQFPNYSSELNVNALELEDSALYLCASSRRLAGAADTQYFGPGTRLTVL.

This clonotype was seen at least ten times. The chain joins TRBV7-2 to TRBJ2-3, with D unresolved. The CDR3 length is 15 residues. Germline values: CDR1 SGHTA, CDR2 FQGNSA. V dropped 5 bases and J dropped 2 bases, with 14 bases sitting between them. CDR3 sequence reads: CASSRVWRHTDTQYF. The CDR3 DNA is TGTGCCAGCAGCAGAGTCTGGCGGCACACAGATACGCAGTATTTT.

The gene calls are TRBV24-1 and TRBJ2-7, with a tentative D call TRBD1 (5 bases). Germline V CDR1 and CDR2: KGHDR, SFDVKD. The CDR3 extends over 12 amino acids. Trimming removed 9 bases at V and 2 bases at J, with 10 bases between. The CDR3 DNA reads TGTGCCACCCAGGACAATGCCTACGAGCAGTACTTC. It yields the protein CATQDNAYEQYF.

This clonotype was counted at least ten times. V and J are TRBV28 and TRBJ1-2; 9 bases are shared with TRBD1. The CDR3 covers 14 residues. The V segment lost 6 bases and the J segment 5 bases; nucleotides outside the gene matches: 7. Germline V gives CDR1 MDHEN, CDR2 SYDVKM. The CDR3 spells CASRPAGQGYGYTF. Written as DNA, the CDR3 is TGTGCCAGCAGGCCTGCCGGACAGGGGTATGGCTACACCTTC.

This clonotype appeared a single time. The CDR3 is CSVGGLSGNTIYF. The DNA of the CDR3 is TGCAGCGTTGGGGGGCTCTCTGGAAACACCATATATTTT. The chain links TRBV29-1 to TRBJ1-3, with D perhaps TRBD1 (6 bases). Germline CDR1 reads SQVTM; CDR2 reads ANQGSEA. The CDR3 has 13 amino acids. Trimming shortened V by 4 bases and J by 0 bases, and 7 bases separated the two germline ends.

The CDR3: CAWSVLVKETQYF. The CDR3 coding sequence is TGTGCCTGGAGTGTCCTGGTAAAAGAGACCCAGTACTTC. The chain couples TRBV30 to TRBJ2-5; no clear D. This CDR3 contains 13 residues. V was trimmed by 0 bases and J by 3 bases, leaving 8 bases between them. Germline CDR1 GTSNPN, CDR2 SVGIG (reference sequence).

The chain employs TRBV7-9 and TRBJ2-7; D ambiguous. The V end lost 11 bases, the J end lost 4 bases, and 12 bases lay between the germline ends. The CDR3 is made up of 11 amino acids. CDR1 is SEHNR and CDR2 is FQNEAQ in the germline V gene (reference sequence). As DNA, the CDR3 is TGTGCCGGCGCTCGTGAGTACGAGCAGTACTTC. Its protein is CAGAREYEQYF.

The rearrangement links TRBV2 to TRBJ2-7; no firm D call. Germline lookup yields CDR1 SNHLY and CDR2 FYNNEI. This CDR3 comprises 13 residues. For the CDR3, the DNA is TGTGTAGAGTCGAGGATAAACTCCTACGAGCAGTACTTC. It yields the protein CVESRINSYEQYF.

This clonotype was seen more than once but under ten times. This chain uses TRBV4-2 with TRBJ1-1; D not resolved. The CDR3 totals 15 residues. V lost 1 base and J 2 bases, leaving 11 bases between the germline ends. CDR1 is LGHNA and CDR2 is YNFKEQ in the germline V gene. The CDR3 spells CASSQALLGNTEAFF. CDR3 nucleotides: TGTGCCAGCAGCCAAGCACTTCTGGGCAACACTGAAGCTTTCTTT.

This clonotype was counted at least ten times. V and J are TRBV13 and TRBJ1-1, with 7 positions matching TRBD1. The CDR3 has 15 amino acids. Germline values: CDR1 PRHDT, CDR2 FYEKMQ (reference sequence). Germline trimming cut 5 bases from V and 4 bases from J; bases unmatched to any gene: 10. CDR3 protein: CASSRRTGAPTEAFF. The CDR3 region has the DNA TGTGCCAGCAGCAGACGTACAGGGGCCCCCACTGAAGCTTTCTTT.

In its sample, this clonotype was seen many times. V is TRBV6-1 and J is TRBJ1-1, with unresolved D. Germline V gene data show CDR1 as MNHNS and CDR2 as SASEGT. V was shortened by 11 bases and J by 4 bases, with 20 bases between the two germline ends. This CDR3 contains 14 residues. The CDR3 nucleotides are TGTGCCGTAGGCACCGTCGAGTTGGGCACTGAAGCTTTCTTT. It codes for CAVGTVELGTEAFF.

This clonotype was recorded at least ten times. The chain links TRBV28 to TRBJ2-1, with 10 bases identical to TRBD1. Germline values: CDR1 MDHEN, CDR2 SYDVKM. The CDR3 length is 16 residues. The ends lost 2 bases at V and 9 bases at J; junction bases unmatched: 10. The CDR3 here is CASSLDPGTGVVEQFF. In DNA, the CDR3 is TGTGCCAGCAGTTTAGACCCCGGGACAGGGGTGGTTGAGCAGTTCTTC.